These T cell receptor beta chains were read from a single sample in a study of blood T cell repertoires in COVID-19. Some clones are missing from TCRdb's copy, which holds only in-frame ones; the method was immunoSEQ multiplex PCR. In the table there are about 33,000 clones, roughly 90% of which are singletons. Sequencing was performed on peripheral blood. The receptors come from a human donor in a cohort sampled during active COVID-19. Each CDR3 is given with its conserved first and last residue. Each record gives: clone size, V gene, D gene, J gene, CDR3 DNA, CDR3 protein. D genes are given only for firm matches. Some rows mark clone size as missing; the rest say once, few, many or name a class of expanded clone.

NA	TRBV2	TRBD1	TRBJ1-1	TGTGCCAGCAGTGACGACAGGGGGCGCGATGAAGCTTTCTTT	CASSDDRGRDEAFF
once	TRBV18	TRBD1	TRBJ2-7	TGTGCCAGCTCACCGAGGGACAGGACCTACGAGCAGTACTTC	CASSPRDRTYEQYF
NA	TRBV5-1	TRBD2	TRBJ2-2	TGCGCCAGCAGGACTAGCGGGGGGAACACCGGGGAGCTGTTTTTT	CASRTSGGNTGELFF
few	TRBV12-3/TRBV12-4	NA	TRBJ2-1	TGTGCCAGCAGTTTTGGCGGGGGCCTGTTCTTC	CASSFGGGLFF
NA	TRBV5-1	TRBD1	TRBJ2-1	TGCGCCAGCAGCTTGGCCCCCCAGGGGGCGAGGAATGAGCAGTTCTTC	CASSLAPQGARNEQFF
once	TRBV5-1	TRBD1	TRBJ1-2	TGCGCCAGCAGCCTGACGACAGGGGGTGGTGGCTACACCTTC	CASSLTTGGGGYTF
NA	TRBV6-5	NA	TRBJ2-7	TGTGCCAGCAAGGACGGCAGGGGTATTTTCTACGAGCAGTACTTC	CASKDGRGIFYEQYF
NA	TRBV2	NA	TRBJ2-2	TGTGCCAGCAACGGGCAGGGAACGAACACCGGGGAGCTGTTTTTT	CASNGQGTNTGELFF
NA	TRBV27	TRBD2	TRBJ2-7	TGTGCCAGCAGTTTAAGTCCTAGCGGCGAGCAGTACTTC	CASSLSPSGEQYF
once	TRBV28	TRBD2	TRBJ2-5	TGTGCCAGCAGTTTCCAGGGAGGGAACCAAGAGACCCAGTACTTC	CASSFQGGNQETQYF
NA	TRBV9	NA	TRBJ2-7	TGTGCCAGCAGCGACCCATCCAGGGGAAATCACGAGCAGTACTTC	CASSDPSRGNHEQYF
NA	TRBV3-1/TRBV3-2	NA	TRBJ1-3	TGTGCCAGCAGCCGGTATAGTGACACCATATATTTT	CASSRYSDTIYF
NA	TRBV6-4	TRBD1	TRBJ1-4	TGTGCCAGTTACCCCGACAGGGGGAATGAAAAACTGTTTTTT	CASYPDRGNEKLFF
NA	TRBV19	NA	TRBJ1-5	TGTGCCAGTACCGGTCACCAGGGCCAGGGCAATCAGCCCCAGCATTTT	CASTGHQGQGNQPQHF
NA	TRBV10-3	TRBD1	TRBJ2-3	TGTGCCATCAGGGGGGACAGGTCTAGCACAGATACGCAGTATTTT	CAIRGDRSSTDTQYF
NA	TRBV29-1	NA	TRBJ2-3	TGCAGCGTAACCGAGCGTACGCAGTATTTT	CSVTERTQYF
once	TRBV7-9	TRBD2	TRBJ2-7	TGTGCCAGCAGCTCCGGGACTAGCGGCTACGAGCAGTACTTC	CASSSGTSGYEQYF
once	TRBV5-1	TRBD1	TRBJ2-1	TGCGCCAGCAGCTTGCGGCAGGGGGATAATGAGCAGTTCTTC	CASSLRQGDNEQFF
NA	TRBV20-1	NA	TRBJ1-1	TGCAGTGCTGTCCGGGATACTGAAGCTTTCTTT	CSAVRDTEAFF
medium-sized	TRBV27	NA	TRBJ1-6	TGTGCCAGCAGCTCACCTTACCTTCAACGCGGCTCCTATAATTCACCCCTCCACTTT	CASSSPYLQRGSYNSPLHF
NA	TRBV6-1	NA	TRBJ1-1	TGTGCCAGCAGTGAAGTGGGCAGAAGGAACACTGAAGCTTTCTTT	CASSEVGRRNTEAFF
NA	TRBV19	TRBD2	TRBJ2-5	TGTGCCAGTAGAAGGGAGGGCTCAAGCGGGACCCAGTACTTC	CASRREGSSGTQYF
once	TRBV6-1	TRBD2	TRBJ2-3	TGTGCCAGCAGTGACCCCGGGACTAGCGGGGGGGCCGGCGCAGATACGCAGTATTTT	CASSDPGTSGGAGADTQYF
once	TRBV5-6	NA	TRBJ2-3	TGTGCCAGCAGCTTTGGACCCCGGACAGGCACAGATACGCAGTATTTT	CASSFGPRTGTDTQYF
NA	TRBV18	TRBD1	TRBJ1-1	TGTGCCAGCTCACCAGGGACAGGGCAAAGGGCTGAAGCTTTCTTT	CASSPGTGQRAEAFF
NA	TRBV27	TRBD2	TRBJ2-3	TGTGCCAGCAGTTTATTATCTAGCGGGGGCACAGATACGCAGTATTTT	CASSLLSSGGTDTQYF
NA	TRBV6-5	TRBD1	TRBJ1-1	TGTGCCAGCAGTTCTATCCGGGACAGGGGGTTAGCTGAAGCTTTCTTT	CASSSIRDRGLAEAFF
once	TRBV5-1	NA	TRBJ1-1	TGCGCCAGCAGCCACGGGAGGAACACTGAAGCTTTCTTT	CASSHGRNTEAFF
NA	TRBV18	NA	TRBJ2-7	TGTGCCAGCTCACCAGGGATAGGCAGGGCGCGGGAGCAGTACTTC	CASSPGIGRAREQYF
NA	TRBV30	TRBD1	TRBJ1-6	TGTGCCTGGAGTGTACTCGGCAGGGGGCGGTGGAATTCACCCCTCCACTTT	CAWSVLGRGRWNSPLHF
NA	TRBV7-7	TRBD1	TRBJ2-2	TGTGCTAGCAGCCCTACGACAGGGGAGGCCGGGGAGCTGTTTTTT	CASSPTTGEAGELFF
NA	TRBV3-1/TRBV3-2	TRBD1	TRBJ2-5	TGTGCCAGCAGTATAAGGGGGCGCGGGGAGACCCAGTACTTC	CASSIRGRGETQYF
NA	TRBV4-2	NA	TRBJ2-3	TGTGCCAGCAGCCAAGATAGGACAGCCACAGATACGCAGTATTTT	CASSQDRTATDTQYF
once	TRBV4-2	NA	TRBJ2-7	TGTGCCAGCAGCCAAGACTCGGGCGGGGCCCCCTACGAGCAGTACTTC	CASSQDSGGAPYEQYF
NA	TRBV7-9	NA	TRBJ2-3	TGTGCCAGCAGCTTAAGGCTAGCAACGCAGTATTTT	CASSLRLATQYF
NA	TRBV9	NA	TRBJ1-1	TGTGCCAGCAGCGCCGGCAGCGGATACACTGAAGCTTTCTTT	CASSAGSGYTEAFF
NA	TRBV6-1	TRBD1	TRBJ2-1	TGTGCCAGCAGTGAGGGACAGAACCCCCGCTCGCGGTTCTTC	CASSEGQNPRSRFF
few	TRBV27	NA	TRBJ1-6	TGTGCCAGCAGTTTGAGTTACTCCTATAATTCACCCCTCCACTTT	CASSLSYSYNSPLHF
NA	TRBV6-2/TRBV6-3	NA	TRBJ2-2	TGTGCCAGCAGTTACTCGGAGGTTCTGGGGAACACCGGGGAGCTGTTTTTT	CASSYSEVLGNTGELFF
once	TRBV29-1	TRBD1	TRBJ2-3	TGCAGCGTCCCTCGGGACAGCTCGTTACCCCCTAGCACAGATACGCAGTATTTT	CSVPRDSSLPPSTDTQYF
NA	TRBV19	NA	TRBJ2-4	TGTGCCAGTAGTACAATACAGGTTGGTAGGGACATTCAGTACTTC	CASSTIQVGRDIQYF
NA	TRBV19	TRBD1	TRBJ1-5	TGTGCCAGTAAGCAGACAGGGTACGGCGGTCAGCCCCAGCATTTT	CASKQTGYGGQPQHF
NA	TRBV4-1	TRBD1	TRBJ1-1	TGCGCCAGCAGCCAACCGGGACAGTGGCCTGAAGCTTTCTTT	CASSQPGQWPEAFF
NA	TRBV7-8	TRBD2	TRBJ2-4	TGTGCCAGCAGCTTGCTAGCGGGGGGGTCGATAACCAAAAACATTCAGTACTTC	CASSLLAGGSITKNIQYF
NA	TRBV6-5	NA	TRBJ1-2	TGTGCCAGCACCAAAAGGACAGCTATAAACTATGGCTACACCTTC	CASTKRTAINYGYTF